The present entry profiles one TCR beta chain with its context. The CDR3 loop spans 12 amino acids. Germline V CDR1 and CDR2: SQVTM, ANQGSEA. Trimming left V 8 bases short and J 9 bases short, with 17 bases between. TCRdb itself ran the 5' RACE reads through MiXCR, one entry per CDR3 protein. The sample lists 80,000 to 100,000 distinct CDR3 sequences, roughly 5.8% occurring once. This specimen belongs to a study of T cells after yellow fever vaccination. Study overall: With SMART-Seq v4 Ultra Low Input, the fractions containing low cell numbers were prepared.

Sequencing used CD8+ T cells sorted from PBMCs, obtained 10 days after the yellow fever booster vaccination. The chain has TRBV29-1 and TRBJ2-1, with D perhaps TRBD2 (7 bases). This receptor was obtained from a man younger than 30 who received the YFV17D yellow fever vaccine. CDR3 in amino acids: CSSSGGPGEQFF. CDR3 DNA: TGCAGCTCCTCGGGGGGCCCGGGTGAGCAGTTCTTC.